The 22 T cell receptor beta chains below were found in one sample sequenced in a study of STAT5B mutations in CD4+ large granular lymphocyte leukemia. Some clones are missing from TCRdb's copy, which holds only in-frame ones; the method was immunoSEQ multiplex PCR. The sample includes 32,000 or so clones, roughly 80% seen only once; the top ten take 6.2%. Sequenced: CD4+ T cells from blood buffy coats. All receptors come from a human donor in good health.

This clone was counted a single time. This chain links TRBV18 with TRBJ2-6, with 7 bases identical to TRBD2. Looked up from germline, CDR1 is KGHSH and CDR2 is LQKENI. The CDR3 sequence is 15 residues long. The J segment lost 7 bases and the V segment lost 2 bases, leaving 5 bases of the junction unmatched. CDR3 coding DNA: TGTGCCAGCTCACCATGGACGGGGGGAGCCAACGTCCTGACTTTC. This gives the protein CASSPWTGGANVLTF.

CDR3: CASSNLGTGGYGYTF. The CDR3 nucleotides read TGTGCCAGCTCAAACCTTGGGACAGGGGGCTATGGCTACACCTTC. J is TRBJ1-2 and V is TRBV18; the match to TRBD1 covers 11 bases. This CDR3 is 15 amino acids long. J lost 4 bases, V lost 5 bases, and 6 bases had no gene match. In germline, CDR1 is KGHSH, CDR2 LQKENI.

The chain employs TRBV7-2 and TRBJ1-6; D might be TRBD1 (5 bases). Trimming took off 1 base at V and 3 bases at J, with 13 bases between the two ends. CDR3 length: 17 amino acids. Germline V gives CDR1 SGHTA, CDR2 FQGNSA. CDR3 protein: CASSLVSGEIYNSPLHF. The CDR3 DNA reads TGTGCCAGCAGCTTAGTTTCGGGGGAAATCTATAATTCACCCCTCCACTTT. The entire variable domain, with the rest obtained from reference TRBV7-2 and TRBJ1-6, is as follows: GAGVSQSPSNKVTEKGKDVELRCDPISGHTALYWYRQSLGQGLEFLIYFQGNSAPDKSGLPSDRFSAERTGGSVSTLTIQRTQQEDSAVYLCASSLVSGEIYNSPLHFGNGTRLTVT.

This rearrangement joins TRBV18 to TRBJ1-2; D perhaps matches TRBD1 (6 bases). CDR3 length equals 14 residues. Germline values: CDR1 KGHSH, CDR2 LQKENI. V lost 0 bases to trimming and J lost 6 bases, with 11 bases between them. CDR3 nucleotides: TGTGCCAGCTCACCACCCGAGGGGGGCCATGGCTACACCTTC. It translates to CASSPPEGGHGYTF. Together with reference TRBV18 and TRBJ1-2, the CDR3 gives the full variable domain: NAGVMQNPRHLVRRRGQEARLRCSPMKGHSHVYWYRQLPEEGLKFMVYLQKENIIDESGMPKERFSAEFPKEGPSILRIQQVVRGDSAAYFCASSPPEGGHGYTFGSGTRLTVV.

This chain links TRBV2 with TRBJ1-2; D unclear. The CDR3 has 12 residues. Per germline, CDR1 SNHLY and CDR2 FYNNEI. V shed 7 bases and J shed 7 bases, with 13 bases lying between them. DNA for the CDR3: TGTGCCAGCAAATTTGGGGAGCGTGGCTACACCTTC. This encodes CASKFGERGYTF.

The chain has TRBV2 and TRBJ2-6; D remains unclear. The CDR3 has 14 residues. Trimming cost V 4 bases and J 0 bases, with 4 bases left between them. CDR1 SNHLY and CDR2 FYNNEI come from the germline V gene. CDR3 sequence (DNA): TGTGCCAGCAGTGCTGACTCTGGGGCCAACGTCCTGACTTTC. The encoded protein is CASSADSGANVLTF.

The chain couples TRBV12-5 to TRBJ2-3; D not certain. Trimming removed 6 bases at V and 0 bases at J, with 7 bases between. The CDR3 is 13 amino acids. CDR1 is LGHNT, CDR2 FRNRAP, per germline. In nucleotides, the CDR3 is TGTGCTAGTGGCCTGGAGAGCACAGATACGCAGTATTTT. This gives the protein CASGLESTDTQYF.

The chain uses TRBV7-9 and TRBJ1-2; no clear D. This CDR3 is 13 amino acids long. V lost 5 bases to trimming and J lost 8 bases, with 15 bases between them. Germline loops: CDR1 SEHNR, CDR2 FQNEAQ (reference sequence). The CDR3 here is CASSPLSVGGYTF. The CDR3 coding sequence is TGTGCCAGCAGCCCTCTGAGCGTAGGCGGCTACACCTTC.

DNA of the CDR3: TGTGCCAGCATTCCCGGGAGCAATCAGCCCCAGCATTTT. Protein: CASIPGSNQPQHF. V usage is TRBV28 and J usage is TRBJ1-5, with D uncertain. The CDR3 is 13 amino acids. The V gene's germline CDR1 is MDHEN and CDR2 SYDVKM. The V and J ends lost 7 bases and 1 base respectively, with 8 bases between them.

With respect to this clone: The sample holds other DNA sequences that translate to the same CDR3. This chain connects TRBV5-1 to TRBJ1-1, with unresolved D. CDR1 and CDR2 from the germline V gene are SGHRS and YFSETQ. Trimming stripped 0 bases from V and 8 bases from J, with 11 bases between. CDR3 length: 13 residues. This CDR3 reads CASSLAGRSEAFF. CDR3 DNA: TGCGCCAGCAGCTTGGCCGGCAGATCCGAAGCTTTCTTT.

This chain connects TRBV18 to TRBJ2-3; the match to TRBD1 covers 7 bases. The CDR3 loop spans 16 amino acids. The V segment lost 3 bases and the J segment 0 bases; nucleotides outside the gene matches: 6. Germline V gene lookup returns CDR1 KGHSH and CDR2 LQKENI. CDR3 in amino acids: CASSPLTGISTDTQYF. DNA for the CDR3: TGTGCCAGCTCACCCTTGACAGGGATCAGCACAGATACGCAGTATTTT.

V gene TRBV2 combines with J gene TRBJ2-1; 10 bases agree with TRBD2. The CDR3 runs 14 residues. CDR1 and CDR2 (germline): SNHLY, FYNNEI. V lost 6 bases to trimming and J lost 7 bases; unmatched junction nucleotides: 6. CDR3 DNA sequence: TGTGCCAGCAGCCGGGAAGCGGGGGGGAATGAGCAGTTCTTC. Protein product: CASSREAGGNEQFF.

The chain joins TRBV5-1 to TRBJ1-2; D unresolved. The germline V and J ends were trimmed by 0 bases and 4 bases, with 13 bases remaining between them. The CDR3 extends over 15 amino acids. The germline V gene encodes CDR1 SGHRS and CDR2 YFSETQ. DNA for the CDR3: TGCGCCAGCAGCTTGGATGGGCCAGATCTCTATGGCTACACCTTC. Its protein product is CASSLDGPDLYGYTF.

The J gene is TRBJ1-2, the V gene TRBV11-2; 9 bases are shared with TRBD1. CDR1 and CDR2 (germline): SGHAT, FQNNGV. The V and J ends lost 1 base and 8 bases, in that order; junction bases with no gene match: 8. The CDR3 runs to 15 residues. DNA of the CDR3: TGTGCCAGCAGCTTAGTGGGCGGGACAGGGAACGGCTACACCTTC. Protein product: CASSLVGGTGNGYTF. Full variable domain (missing parts from reference TRBV11-2 and TRBJ1-2): EAGVAQSPRYKIIEKRQSVAFWCNPISGHATLYWYQQILGQGPKLLIQFQNNGVVDDSQLPKDRFSAERLKGVDSTLKIQPAKLEDSAVYLCASSLVGGTGNGYTFGSGTRLTVV.

The gene calls are TRBV19 and TRBJ2-1; no definite D call. CDR1 is LNHDA and CDR2 is SQIVND in the germline V gene (reference sequence). Trimming left V 3 bases short and J 6 bases short, with 12 bases between. This CDR3 has 14 residues. Written as DNA, the CDR3 is TGTGCCAGTAGTATCCCCAGGACCAGCAATGAGCAGTTCTTC. Protein sequence: CASSIPRTSNEQFF.

The V and J genes are TRBV7-2 and TRBJ1-2; D is unclear. CDR3 size: 13 residues. V lost 0 bases, J lost 6 bases, and 8 bases lay in between. Germline CDR1 reads SGHTA; CDR2 reads FQGNSA. Here the CDR3 DNA reads TGTGCCAGCAGCTTAGCAGGGTACGATGGCTACACCTTC. Protein product: CASSLAGYDGYTF.

The rearrangement uses TRBV19 and TRBJ1-1, with D unclear. Germline values: CDR1 LNHDA, CDR2 SQIVND (reference sequence). V lost 3 bases to trimming and J lost 4 bases, with 3 bases between them. CDR3 length: 11 amino acids. The CDR3 loop is CASSMFTEAFF. As DNA, the CDR3 is TGTGCCAGTAGTATGTTCACTGAAGCTTTCTTT.

This clone was found a few times. The rearrangement joins TRBV27 to TRBJ1-1; D gene ambiguous. The germline V gene encodes CDR1 MNHEY and CDR2 SMNVEV (reference sequence). Deletions cut 5 bases from V and 5 bases from J, with 12 bases between. This CDR3 is 13 amino acids long. CDR3 bases: TGTGCCAGCAGTCCTATACCGGGGACTGAAGCTTTCTTT. This translates into CASSPIPGTEAFF.

The rearrangement links TRBV18 to TRBJ1-6; the match to TRBD1 covers 7 bases. This CDR3 has 16 residues. J lost 1 base, V lost 1 base, and 1 base had no gene match. From germline, CDR1 is KGHSH and CDR2 LQKENI. CDR3 region: CASSPQQGSYNSPLHF. DNA for the CDR3: TGTGCCAGCTCACCACAACAGGGGTCCTATAATTCACCCCTCCACTTT. Drawing the rest from reference TRBV18 and TRBJ1-6, the complete variable domain is NAGVMQNPRHLVRRRGQEARLRCSPMKGHSHVYWYRQLPEEGLKFMVYLQKENIIDESGMPKERFSAEFPKEGPSILRIQQVVRGDSAAYFCASSPQQGSYNSPLHFGNGTRLTVT.

The chain couples TRBV2 to TRBJ2-5; the match to TRBD2 covers 12 bases. CDR1 is SNHLY and CDR2 is FYNNEI in the germline V gene. The CDR3 sequence is 15 residues long. V dropped 3 bases and J dropped 3; count of bases not matched to a gene: 2. CDR3 DNA sequence: TGTGCCAGCAGTGACACTAGCGGGGGGAAAGAGACCCAGTACTTC. As protein: CASSDTSGGKETQYF.

This clone was seen a handful of times. The V call is TRBV5-6, the J call TRBJ1-4, with TRBD1 matching over 7 bases. With 4 bases clipped from V and 4 bases from J, the junction kept 13 bases outside the gene matches. Per the germline V gene, CDR1 is SGHDT and CDR2 is YYEEEE. This CDR3 spans 17 amino acids. The CDR3 reads CASSLNRGGLNNEKLFF. CDR3 coding DNA: TGTGCCAGCAGCCTTAACAGGGGCGGTCTCAATAATGAAAAACTGTTTTTT. The entire variable domain, with the rest obtained from reference TRBV5-6 and TRBJ1-4, is as follows: DAGVTQSPTHLIKTRGQQVTLRCSPKSGHDTVSWYQQALGQGPQFIFQYYEEEERQRGNFPDRFSGHQFPNYSSELNVNALLLGDSALYLCASSLNRGGLNNEKLFFGSGTQLSVL.

The table lists this clone with a few counts. The chain carries TRBV11-2 and TRBJ1-1, with 7 bases matching TRBD1. With 3 bases clipped from V and 1 base from J, the junction kept 2 bases outside the gene matches. The CDR3 extends over 14 amino acids. CDR1 is SGHAT, CDR2 FQNNGV, per germline. Written as DNA, the CDR3 is TGTGCCAGCAGCTTTCAGGGGGGGAACACTGAAGCTTTCTTT. The encoded protein is CASSFQGGNTEAFF.